The clone carrying this T cell receptor (beta chain) was seen more than once but under ten times. The sample originates from a study of shared T cell receptors in the human thymus. Germline lookup yields CDR1 SGHTA and CDR2 FQGNSA. With V trimmed by 0 bases and J by 2 bases, 12 bases remained unmatched. This CDR3 spans 18 amino acids. Data came from immunoSEQ multiplex PCR; TCRdb stores just in-frame clones and leaves some out. The table includes some 760,000 clones, roughly 88% detected once. The same sample was also used in a study of human thymus T cells. As that report states: Each of the donors was a healthy Finnish infant who was undergoing open corrective cardiac surgery for congenital heart defects. Thymic resections from corrective heart surgery supplied the tissue. Related reports documented highly overlapping thymic repertoires among unrelated individuals.

The receptor was isolated from a girl in the first two years of life with a congenital heart defect. This sequence joins TRBV7-2 and TRBJ1-1; 7 positions match TRBD1. The sample comprised thymocytes. This CDR3 is CASSLAWARGINNTEAFF. The DNA for the CDR3 is TGTGCCAGCAGCTTAGCTTGGGCCAGGGGGATAAATAACACTGAAGCTTTCTTT.